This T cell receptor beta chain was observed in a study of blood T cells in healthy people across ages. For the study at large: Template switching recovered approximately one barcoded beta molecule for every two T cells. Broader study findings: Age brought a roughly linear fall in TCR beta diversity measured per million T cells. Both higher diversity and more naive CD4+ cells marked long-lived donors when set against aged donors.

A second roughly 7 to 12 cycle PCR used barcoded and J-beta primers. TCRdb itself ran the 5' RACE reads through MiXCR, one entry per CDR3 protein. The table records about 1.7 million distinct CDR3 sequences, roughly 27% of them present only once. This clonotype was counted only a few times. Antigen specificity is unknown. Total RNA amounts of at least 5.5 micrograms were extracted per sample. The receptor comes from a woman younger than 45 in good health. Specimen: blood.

This chain's CDR3 is CASSSRLAGGALDTQYF. CDR3 sequence (DNA): TGTGCCAGCAGTTCGCGACTAGCGGGGGGGGCGTTGGATACGCAGTATTTT. This chain uses TRBV28 with TRBJ2-3, with 14 bases aligning to TRBD2. The CDR3 is 17 residues long. CDR1 and CDR2 (germline): MDHEN, SYDVKM. Germline trimming cut 4 bases from V and 6 bases from J; bases unmatched to any gene: 9.